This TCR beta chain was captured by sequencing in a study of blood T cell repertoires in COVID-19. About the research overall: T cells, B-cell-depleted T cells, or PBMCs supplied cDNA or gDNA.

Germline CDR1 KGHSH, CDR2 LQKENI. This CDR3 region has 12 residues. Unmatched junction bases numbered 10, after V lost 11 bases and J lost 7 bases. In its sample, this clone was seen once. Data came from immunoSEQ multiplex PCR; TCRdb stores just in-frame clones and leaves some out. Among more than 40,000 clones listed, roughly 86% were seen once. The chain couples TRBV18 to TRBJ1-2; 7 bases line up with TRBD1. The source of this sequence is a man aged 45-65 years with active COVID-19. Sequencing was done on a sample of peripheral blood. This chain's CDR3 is CAGIQAGGGYTF. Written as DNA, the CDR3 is TGTGCCGGAATACAGGCAGGGGGTGGCTACACCTTC.